Listed below are T cell receptor beta chains from one sample, sequenced in a study of blood T cell repertoires in COVID-19. The assay was immunoSEQ multiplex PCR, and TCRdb's table has in-frame clones only and misses some. The sample lists 45,000 to 50,000 clones, 77% occurring once. Sequenced sample: peripheral blood. These receptor sequences come from a human donor with active or convalescent COVID-19. The donor label of this sample is uncertain. Both conserved end residues are part of each CDR3. A D gene is named only where the DNA matches it firmly. Size is omitted from some rows. Given values are once, few, many or a class for expanded clones.

>few|NA|TRBJ1-2|TRBV15
CATSRDISVYGYTF
TGTGCCACCAGCAGAGATATCAGCGTCTATGGCTACACCTTC
>NA|TRBD1|TRBJ2-7|TRBV5-1
CASSLRRSGTGPYEQYF
TGCGCCAGCAGCTTAAGAAGATCTGGGACAGGGCCCTACGAGCAGTACTTC
>once|NA|TRBJ1-2|TRBV30
CAWSRDTANYGYTF
TGTGCCTGGAGCCGGGACACAGCTAACTATGGCTACACCTTC
>once|NA|TRBJ1-4|TRBV13
CASSLQFDRSNEKLFF
TGTGCCAGCAGTCTCCAGTTTGACAGGTCTAATGAAAAACTGTTTTTT
>NA|TRBD2|TRBJ2-7|TRBV11-2
CASSLGSAGGGEQYF
TGTGCCAGCAGCTTAGGGTCAGCGGGAGGGGGCGAGCAGTACTTC
>NA|TRBD1|TRBJ1-4|TRBV6-1
CASSVDPGTVAHMAEKLFF
TGTGCCAGCAGTGTCGACCCCGGGACAGTTGCTCACATGGCAGAAAAACTGTTTTTT
>NA|NA|TRBJ1-2|TRBV7-2
CASSLVVPGGYTF
TGTGCCAGCAGCTTAGTAGTTCCCGGTGGCTACACCTTC
>NA|TRBD1|TRBJ1-1|TRBV15
CATSRGGQANTEAFF
TGTGCCACCAGCAGAGGGGGACAGGCGAACACTGAAGCTTTCTTT
>NA|NA|TRBJ2-3|TRBV2
CASSPSQSTDTQYF
TGTGCCAGCAGTCCTAGCCAGAGCACAGATACGCAGTATTTT
>NA|NA|TRBJ1-1|TRBV27
CASSSTGTRNTEAFF
TGTGCCAGCAGCTCCACCGGGACACGGAACACTGAAGCTTTCTTT
>NA|NA|TRBJ2-2|TRBV7-3
CASSLMRTGNTGELFF
TGTGCCAGCAGCTTAATGCGCACGGGGAACACCGGGGAGCTGTTTTTT
>NA|TRBD1|TRBJ1-2|TRBV28
CASSAGQVSLGYTF
TGTGCCAGCAGTGCCGGACAGGTTTCCCTAGGCTACACCTTC
>NA|TRBD1|TRBJ2-1|TRBV5-1
CASSFTGGGYNEQFF
TGCGCCAGCAGCTTTACAGGGGGCGGCTACAATGAGCAGTTCTTC
>NA|NA|TRBJ1-3|TRBV9
CASSEGHGGNTIYF
TGTGCCAGCAGCGAGGGACATGGAGGAAACACCATATATTTT
>NA|TRBD2|TRBJ2-1|TRBV19
CASSKLIAGASLDEQFF
TGTGCCAGTAGTAAACTAATAGCGGGAGCTAGTCTGGATGAGCAGTTCTTC
>NA|TRBD2|TRBJ2-3|TRBV10-3
CAISERGLAGGLSGDTQYF
TGTGCCATCAGTGAAAGGGGACTAGCGGGAGGCCTCTCTGGAGATACGCAGTATTTT
>NA|TRBD2|TRBJ2-1|TRBV29-1
CSVEGTSGARDEQFF
TGCAGCGTTGAAGGGACTAGCGGGGCCAGGGATGAGCAGTTCTTC
>NA|TRBD2|TRBJ2-1|TRBV9
CASSLSSLADEQFF
TGTGCCAGCAGCCTATCCTCACTAGCGGATGAGCAGTTCTTC
>NA|TRBD2|TRBJ2-1|TRBV30
CAWRDPSGSEQFF
TGTGCCTGGCGGGACCCCAGCGGGAGTGAGCAGTTCTTC
>NA|TRBD1|TRBJ2-1|TRBV11-2
CASSPQGTGSYNEQFF
TGTGCCAGCAGCCCCCAAGGGACAGGGTCCTACAATGAGCAGTTCTTC
>NA|TRBD1|TRBJ2-1|TRBV2
CASSPTRDREFF
TGTGCCAGCAGCCCAACCCGGGACAGGGAGTTCTTC
>NA|NA|TRBJ2-3|TRBV15
CATSRDREPFTDTQYF
TGTGCCACCAGCAGAGATCGGGAGCCGTTCACAGATACGCAGTATTTT
>NA|TRBD1|TRBJ1-4|TRBV5-1
CASSWRGTAATNEKLFF
TGCGCCAGCAGCTGGAGGGGGACAGCCGCAACTAATGAAAAACTGTTTTTT
>once|TRBD2|TRBJ2-3|TRBV24-1
CATSDAWTREGTDTQYF
TGTGCCACCAGTGATGCCTGGACCCGGGAGGGGACAGATACGCAGTATTTT
>NA|NA|TRBJ2-1|TRBV11-2
CASSLDLGAGRGNEQFF
TGTGCCAGCAGCTTAGATCTAGGGGCGGGACGGGGCAATGAGCAGTTCTTC
>NA|TRBD1|TRBJ2-5|TRBV7-3
CASSLGTGQETQYF
TGTGCCAGCAGCTTAGGGACAGGTCAAGAGACCCAGTACTTC
>NA|TRBD1|TRBJ2-7|TRBV11-2
CASRSDRGAYEQYF
TGTGCCAGCAGATCGGACAGGGGGGCCTACGAGCAGTACTTC
>NA|TRBD1|TRBJ1-2|TRBV15
CATSRDRGTSGYTF
TGTGCCACCAGCAGAGACAGGGGGACCAGCGGCTACACCTTC
>NA|TRBD2|TRBJ2-5|TRBV27
CASSSWTSGSQETQYF
TGTGCCAGCAGTTCATGGACTAGCGGGAGCCAAGAGACCCAGTACTTC
>NA|TRBD1|TRBJ1-2|TRBV28
CASSLDRDEGGYTF
TGTGCCAGCAGTCTGGACAGGGATGAGGGGGGCTACACCTTC
>once|TRBD2|TRBJ2-7|TRBV6-1
CASSAGTSGRIDEQYF
TGTGCCAGCAGTGCGGGGACTAGCGGGAGAATCGACGAGCAGTACTTC
>NA|NA|TRBJ2-7|TRBV6-5
CASSYQGTEQYF
TGTGCCAGCAGCTACCAGGGTACCGAGCAGTACTTC
>NA|NA|TRBJ2-2|TRBV14
CASSPPRGNTGELFF
TGTGCCAGCAGCCCTCCCAGGGGTAACACCGGGGAGCTGTTTTTT
>NA|NA|TRBJ2-3|TRBV7-9
CASSPRDTQYF
TGTGCCAGCAGCCCGAGAGATACGCAGTATTTT
>NA|NA|TRBJ2-3|TRBV7-8
CASSLTVGGSDTQYF
TGTGCCAGCAGCTTGACGGTAGGAGGGTCAGATACGCAGTATTTT
>NA|TRBD1|TRBJ1-2|TRBV29-1
CSVEKGTGVYGYTF
TGCAGCGTTGAAAAAGGGACAGGGGTATATGGCTACACCTTC
>NA|NA|TRBJ2-6|TRBV5-1
CASSLGTSGANVLTF
TGCGCCAGCAGCTTAGGGACTTCTGGGGCCAACGTCCTGACTTTC
>NA|NA|TRBJ2-5|TRBV11-2
CASSLRGLRETQYF
TGTGCCAGCAGCTTGAGGGGACTCAGAGAGACCCAGTACTTC
>NA|NA|TRBJ2-7|TRBV3-1/TRBV3-2
CASSQPPPGTPYYEQYF
TGTGCCAGCAGCCAACCCCCCCCCGGGACTCCCTACTACGAGCAGTACTTC
>NA|TRBD1|TRBJ2-1|TRBV29-1
CSVAWTGGAIDEQFF
TGCAGCGTGGCCTGGACAGGGGGCGCTATAGATGAGCAGTTCTTC